This entry is about one T cell receptor (beta chain). This CDR3 is 16 amino acids long. After removal of 2 bases from V and 0 bases from J, the junction contained 4 bases not matched to a gene. Germline V gives CDR1 SGDLS, CDR2 YYNGEE. Measured with immunoSEQ multiplex PCR; TCRdb has only the in-frame clones, and not every one. The repertoire includes around 100,000 clones, around 96% of them detected once, and roughly 0.21% sits in the top ten. This record belongs to a study of technical replicates of blood from a few donors. The sequenced sample was T cells isolated from PBMCs. The genes are TRBV9 and TRBJ2-3; 9 positions agree with TRBD2. The receptor's source is a human donor in good health. The CDR3 sequence is CASSVSGGSSTDTQYF. In DNA form, the CDR3 reads TGTGCCAGCAGCGTTAGCGGGGGCTCTAGCACAGATACGCAGTATTTT. The full variable domain, with the rest looked up from reference TRBV9 and TRBJ2-3, is DSGVTQTPKHLITATGQRVTLRCSPRSGDLSVYWYQQSLDQGLQFLIQYYNGEERAKGNILERFSAQQFPDLHSELNLSSLELGDSALYFCASSVSGGSSTDTQYFGPGTRLTVL.